Reported below is one T cell receptor (beta chain). The sample comes from a study of blood T cell repertoires in COVID-19. The CDR3 is made up of 19 amino acids. CDR1 and CDR2 (germline): MGHRA, YSYEKL. V lost 2 bases and J lost 2, with 21 bases in between. Per the original methods: Estimation of nucleated cell counts relied on the amplification of reference gene primers. TCRdb's table, derived via immunoSEQ multiplex PCR, lists solely in-frame clones and lacks some. That table gives V, J and clone size, and the DNA gave D and trimming. The profile shows some 150,000 clones, 82% of them singletons. The clonotype was recovered from a woman of 80 years or more with acute or convalescent COVID-19. The chain links TRBV4-1 to TRBJ1-4, with a weak D call TRBD1 (6 bases). Sequenced input: peripheral blood. The chain's CDR3 is CASSQPFMGPQGTNEKLFF. For the CDR3, the DNA is TGCGCCAGCAGCCAACCCTTTATGGGCCCCCAGGGGACTAATGAAAAACTGTTTTTT.